Reported below is one T cell receptor (beta chain). Its antigen is not known. The sample originates from a study of cytomegalovirus exposure and HLA in healthy donors. Study-level points and caveats: Earlier analysis yielded a pattern in which most TCR beta V segments were productive about 87% or about 30% of the time. Listed as cytomegalovirus-associated were 150 to 200 TCR beta chains.

Trimming took 5 bases from V and 3 from J, leaving 14 bases between them. Germline V gene sequence: CDR1 SGHVS, CDR2 FQNEAQ. This CDR3 has 15 residues. The PCR contained 60 Vbeta and 13 Jbeta primers. Clones were read by immunoSEQ multiplex PCR, and TCRdb kept only the in-frame ones, dropping some. The repertoire has over 70,000 clones, about 80% of them found once; the top ten carry around 1.5%. The chain employs TRBV7-8 and TRBJ1-5, with a weak D call TRBD1 (5 bases). The specimen was PBMCs. The sequence came from a male donor in good health and CMV-seronegative. In nucleotides, the CDR3 is TGTGCCAGCAGCCCCGTAAGGGGTCCCAATCAGCCCCAGCATTTT. This codes for CASSPVRGPNQPQHF.